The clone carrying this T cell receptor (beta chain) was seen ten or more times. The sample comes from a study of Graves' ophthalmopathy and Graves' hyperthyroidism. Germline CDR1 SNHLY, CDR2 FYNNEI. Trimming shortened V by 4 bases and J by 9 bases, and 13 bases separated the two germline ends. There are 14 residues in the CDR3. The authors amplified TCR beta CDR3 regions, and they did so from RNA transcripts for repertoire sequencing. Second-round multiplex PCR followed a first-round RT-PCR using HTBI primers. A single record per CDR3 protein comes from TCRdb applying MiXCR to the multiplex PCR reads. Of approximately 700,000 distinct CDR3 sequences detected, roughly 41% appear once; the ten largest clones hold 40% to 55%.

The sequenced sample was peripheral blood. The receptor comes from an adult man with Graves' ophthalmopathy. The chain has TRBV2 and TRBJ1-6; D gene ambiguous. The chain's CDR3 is CASSVRFEGSPLHF. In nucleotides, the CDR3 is TGTGCCAGCAGTGTGAGATTCGAGGGTTCACCCCTCCACTTT. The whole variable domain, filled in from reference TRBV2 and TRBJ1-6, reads EPEVTQTPSHQVTQMGQEVILRCVPISNHLYFYWYRQILGQKVEFLVSFYNNEISEKSEIFDDQFSVERPDGSNFTLKIRSTKLEDSAMYFCASSVRFEGSPLHFGNGTRLTVT.